This note documents a single T cell receptor (beta chain) sequence. Its target antigen remains unknown. The sample holds no much larger clone one base away, and base qualities are not on file. Receptor libraries were prepared by the immunoSEQ multiplex PCR assay. A mixture of 60 forward primers for TCR Vbeta segments and 13 reverse primers for TCR Jbeta segments was used in the multiplex PCR. The CDR3 region of rearranged TCR beta genes was amplified from genomic DNA by a multiplex PCR assay. The Illumina HiSeq System was used to sequence the amplified TCR beta libraries as 87-base-pair reads. The paper's processing steps were these. A later analysis tallied roughly 78 million unique TCR beta chains across the 666 repertoires, and approximately 12 million of those chains were shared by two or more donors. A nearest-neighbor algorithm error-corrected the raw reads and collapsed the reads into unique sequences, merging closely related sequences to remove PCR and sequencing errors. V, D and J gene segments were assigned by aligning CDR3 sequences to IMGT reference sequences. For a sequence to be retained, a match of at least six nucleotides was required to both a V gene segment and a J gene segment. Rearrangements were called productive when the CDR3 lacked stop codons and stayed in frame with V and J; all others were non-productive. Following IMGT convention, CDR3 was defined as the stretch from the second conserved V-encoded cysteine to the conserved J-encoded phenylalanine. Sequences without an unambiguous match to a single V gene segment were excluded from the earlier analysis of approximately 600 of the donors. In an earlier analysis of 450 to 700 of the donors, V segments were called functional above 56.7% productive rearrangements and were called segregating when the between-donor standard deviation exceeded 5%. To diagnose cytomegalovirus status from the catalog of TCR beta chain sequences, a statistical classification framework was built. In a later analysis, TCR nucleotide sequences were compared against IMGT/GENE-DB human TR gene sequences so that V and J genes could be assigned. Using the TCRdist pipeline, a later analysis assigned CDR3 sequences along with most-parsimonious VDJ recombination scenarios. A later analysis defined each TCR beta chain by its CDR3 amino acid sequence plus V-gene family, and excluded reads lacking a unique V-gene family. In a later analysis, around 600 highly shared, low-generation-probability nucleotide sequences were removed to address suspected cross-contamination and a sequencing artifact. A later analysis calculated a clonal expansion index for each public chain from normalized within-repertoire ranks of inferred template counts. Generation probabilities in a later analysis came from a VDJ recombination model fitted to out-of-frame rearrangements, and those results were checked against IGoR. Hypergeometric tests were used in a later analysis to score TCR-TCR, TCR-HLA and TCR-CMV co-occurrence, with a repertoire-size bias correction applied to the TCR pairs. To estimate false discovery rates, a later analysis permuted the HLA or CMV assignments 20 times. In a later analysis, co-occurring TCRs were grouped with DBSCAN, and TCRdist sequence similarity was added when clustering was performed within HLA-allele-positive subsets. Repertoires with fewer than 30,000 or more than 120,000 public chains, plus five repertoires with anomalous nucleotide sharing, were excluded from co-occurrence clustering. What TCRdb holds here is the immuneACCESS table cut down to in-frame rearrangements. Part of the clones is not present; checked against another copy, under half of the missing clones reflect an unresolved V gene, and the others are unexplained. The D gene and trimming were derived from the DNA, and the V and J assignments and clone size from that table. The sample table records about 59,000 clones; less than 85% of these occur just once. In total, the top ten clones hold under 8% of the sample.

The cohort was made up of about 610 healthy bone marrow donors. At the time of sampling, all cohort members were nominally healthy, though unrecorded immune exposures were likely present. The donor was CMV seropositive and belonged to the group of 250 to 300 seropositive cohort members. Each donor provided a peripheral blood sample, and peripheral blood mononuclear cells were used for TCR beta sequencing. Genomic DNA was extracted from the blood cell samples with the Qiagen DNeasy Blood Extraction Kit. This sample is part of a study of cytomegalovirus exposure and HLA in healthy donors (dated by TCRdb to about 2017). Background on the whole study: According to an earlier analysis of a few hundred of the donors, some 170 million T cells yielded roughly 110 million unique TCR beta sequences and about 300 Gb of sequence data. An early release that covered more than 550 HLA-typed donors contained approximately 300 gigabases of sequencing data and around 80 million unique TCR sequences. Of the approximately 400 genotyped donors, around 81% fell in the genetic ancestry cluster associated with self-reported Caucasian donors. The aim of the study was to test whether cataloging public T cell receptors could identify signatures of past pathogen exposure. Using immunosequencing, the study profiled T cell repertoires from 500 to 800 subjects and related those repertoires to cytomegalovirus serostatus. In addition to the first cohort of roughly 670 subjects, a separate validation cohort of approximately 130 different subjects was used. The study combined high-throughput TCR immunosequencing, statistical association of individual TCRs with disease status, and machine learning to predict cytomegalovirus infection status. In a later analysis, previously published TCR beta repertoires from 666 donors were re-analyzed and high-resolution HLA genotyping was added so that TCR occurrence patterns could be studied. Rather than using new phenotypic data, the later analysis identified candidate immune exposures from TCR beta sequences and from how often those sequences occurred across donors. An earlier analysis of 587 of the donors used high-throughput TCR beta sequencing to judge whether each TCR beta V gene segment behaved as functional or pseudogenic. Alongside the repertoire data, information on donor age, sex, ethnicity and CMV serostatus was compiled. A later genetic analysis used genome-wide SNP genotypes for about three fifths of the 666 donors, treating that subset as a discovery cohort. Every repertoire in the discovery cohort had been generated on one and the same sequencing platform. HLA typing included class I and class II loci at four-digit resolution. Typing coverage varied by locus: 629-630 donors for A, B, C, DRB1 and DQB1; roughly 560 for DQA1; some 610 for DPA1; around 450 for DPB1. A handful of DR-DQ haplotypes were handled as single units for association and clustering because linkage in the cohort was strong. Across roughly 420 genotyped donors of the cohort, an average of roughly 250,000 unique TCR beta nucleotide sequences per donor were sequenced, and approximately 17% of those sequences were non-productive. Study-wide conclusions, independent of this receptor: A further reported finding was that TCR beta sequences accurately predicted the HLA-A and HLA-B alleles for most subjects in the first cohort. Several of the top co-occurrence clusters appeared to be linked to parvovirus B19, influenza, CMV and Epstein-Barr virus, according to a later analysis. In a later genetic analysis, fewer N-insertions in productive TCRs were reported among donors in an Asian-associated ancestry cluster than the approximately 710-donor mean. Specific HLA alleles were associated with 15,000 to 20,000 TCR beta sequences at a false discovery rate of 0.05 in a later analysis. Because counts were too low, about 15 rarely observed V segments, including chromosome 9 orphons, were left out of the earlier analysis of some 640 of the donors. An earlier analysis of approximately 600 of the donors showed that most TCR beta V segments appeared in productive rearrangements either about 87% or about 30% of the time, which broadly matched IMGT annotations. A total of roughly 160 TCR beta chains were listed by the study as associated with cytomegalovirus. This cohort had only TCR beta chains sequenced, and the lack of alpha or paired-chain data limited which features could be detected. Correlated functional status among segregating V segments might reflect linkage disequilibrium, but an unknown experimental factor could not be ruled out. HLA typing was unavailable for some donors at each locus, so association tests used only the typed subset. Strong co-occurrence of HLA alleles, especially DR and DQ, made assigning TCR associations to individual alleles difficult. According to the authors, the approach could potentially be generalized to other disease states and immunological phenotypes. According to a later analysis, TCR association rates differed among HLA loci, with DRB1 alleles showing the most associated TCRs and HLA-C alleles showing the fewest. While some public TCRs were present in many individuals, most TCR sequences turned up only very rarely across donors. In vitro tests confirmed that three of the cytomegalovirus-associated TCR beta chains recognize cytomegalovirus antigens. Some IMGT-functional V segments, including TRBV6-2 and TRBV6-3, could not be distinguished by the 87-base-pair reads and were therefore excluded. Sequencing depth was assumed to be roughly uniform across donors in the presence/absence analyses, though that assumption may not hold. V-gene and J-gene trimming of TCR beta chains was associated with a missense DCLRE1C variant in a later genetic analysis, and the association was replicated in an independent cohort. CMV serostatus was the only immune exposure information available for the cohort. In a later analysis, HLA-associated TCR beta chains showed more clonal expansion and lower generation probabilities than non-associated chains that were equally common. Most CMV-associated TCR beta chains appeared to be HLA-restricted in a later analysis, and the HLA associations seemed to be driven largely by CMV exposure. The classifier was reported to diagnose cytomegalovirus status with high specificity and sensitivity in both the original and validation cohorts. The sequencing pipeline was judged likely to have produced a cluster of highly shared sequence variants as a technical artifact.

According to the germline V gene, CDR1 reads MNHEY and CDR2 reads SVGAGI. From the cysteine through the phenylalanine, the CDR3 covers 16 amino acids. The sequence is cut down to CDR3 DNA, 48 bases in frame from base 1. Ends trimmed: V by 2 bases, J by 7 bases; bases unmatched to a gene: 12. The TCR was taken from a man aged 25 to 40 in good health and CMV-seropositive. Input material: PBMCs. The V gene is TRBV6-5 and the J gene is TRBJ2-7; TRBD1 aligns with 9 central bases. The sequenced DNA: TGTGCCAGCAGTTACGCAAAGCCGGGACAGGGAGGGGAGCAGTACTTC. Its protein reads: CASSYAKPGQGGEQYF.